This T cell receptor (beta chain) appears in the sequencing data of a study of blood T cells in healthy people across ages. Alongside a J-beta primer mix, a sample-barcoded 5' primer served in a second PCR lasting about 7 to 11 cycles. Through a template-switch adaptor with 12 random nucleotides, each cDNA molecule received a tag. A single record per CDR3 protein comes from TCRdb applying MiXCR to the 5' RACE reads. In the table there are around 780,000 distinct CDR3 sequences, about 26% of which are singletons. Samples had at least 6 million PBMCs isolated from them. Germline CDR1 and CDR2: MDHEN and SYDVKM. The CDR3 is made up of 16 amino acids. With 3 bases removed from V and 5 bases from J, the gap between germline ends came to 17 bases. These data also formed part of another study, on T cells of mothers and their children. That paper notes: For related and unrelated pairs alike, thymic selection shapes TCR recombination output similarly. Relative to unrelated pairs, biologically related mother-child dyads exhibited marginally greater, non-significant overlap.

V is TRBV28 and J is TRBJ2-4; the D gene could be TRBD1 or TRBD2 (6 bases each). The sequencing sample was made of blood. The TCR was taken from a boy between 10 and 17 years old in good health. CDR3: CASSLNRGAGENIQYF. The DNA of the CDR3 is TGTGCCAGCAGTTTGAATCGCGGGGCAGGGGAAAACATTCAGTACTTC. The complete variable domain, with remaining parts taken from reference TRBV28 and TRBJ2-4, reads DVKVTQSSRYLVKRTGEKVFLECVQDMDHENMFWYRQDPGLGLRLIYFSYDVKMKEKGDIPEGYSVSREKKERFSLILESASTNQTSMYLCASSLNRGAGENIQYFGAGTRLSVL.